Presented here are 9 T cell receptor beta chains from one specimen sequenced in a study of cytomegalovirus exposure and HLA in healthy donors. Primers: 60 Vbeta forward and 13 Jbeta reverse. The method was immunoSEQ multiplex PCR; TCRdb's version includes in-frame clones alone and lacks a portion of them. Of approximately 180,000 clones in the sample, 73% were seen once. Sequencing was carried out using PBMCs. These receptors came from a woman aged 25 to 39 in good health and CMV-seronegative.

For the CDR3, the DNA is TGTGCCAGTAGTCTAGCGGGAGGGAACACCGGGGAGCTGTTTTTT. Amino acids: CASSLAGGNTGELFF. The rearrangement joins TRBV19 to TRBJ2-2; 11 bases match TRBD2. This CDR3 is built from 15 residues. The germline V gene has CDR1 LNHDA and CDR2 SQIVND (reference sequence). Germline trimming cut 5 bases from V and 1 base from J; bases unmatched to any gene: 0.

This clone has just a few counts. The CDR3 DNA sequence: TGTGCCAGCAGCTTAGCGGGCGGGGGGGAATACAATGAGCAGTTCTTC. Protein sequence: CASSLAGGGEYNEQFF. The chain employs TRBV7-8 and TRBJ2-1; TRBD2 agrees at 9 bases. This CDR3 region has 16 residues. Germline V gives CDR1 SGHVS, CDR2 FQNEAQ. The V and J ends lost 0 bases and 4 bases, in that order; junction bases with no gene match: 4.

The genes are TRBV19 and TRBJ2-7, with TRBD1 as a possible D gene (6 bases). The germline V gene has CDR1 LNHDA and CDR2 SQIVND (reference sequence). The V end was cut by 4 bases, the J end by 6 bases, with 13 bases between. This CDR3 is built from 13 residues. CDR3 DNA sequence: TGTGCCAGTAGTAACTCAGGGGCGGGCGAGCAGTACTTC. It specifies CASSNSGAGEQYF.

This chain connects TRBV30 to TRBJ2-6; a possible D gene is TRBD2 (5 bases). V lost 8 bases and J lost 0, with 14 bases in between. The CDR3 contains 15 residues. Germline lookup yields CDR1 GTSNPN and CDR2 SVGIG (reference sequence). CDR3 coding DNA: TGTGCCGATCTTTTTAGCGACTCTGGGGCCAACGTCCTGACTTTC. Amino acids: CADLFSDSGANVLTF.

CDR3 sequence (DNA): TGTGCCAGCAGCTTCCGGACAGGGCTCGCTGGGGCCAACGTCCTGACTTTC. Its translation is CASSFRTGLAGANVLTF. This rearrangement joins TRBV7-9 to TRBJ2-6, with 8 bases aligning to TRBD1. The junction had 6 bases not matched to a gene; V was cut back by 3 bases and J by 2 bases. The V gene's germline CDR1 is SEHNR and CDR2 FQNEAQ (reference sequence). The CDR3 spans 17 residues.

The CDR3 reads CASSLGAAGGVYEQYF. Here the CDR3 DNA reads TGTGCCAGCAGCCTGGGCGCAGCGGGGGGGGTATACGAGCAGTACTTC. The chain carries TRBV4-2 and TRBJ2-7; 10 nucleotides align to TRBD2. V lost 4 bases to trimming and J lost 4 bases; unmatched junction nucleotides: 10. CDR3 length: 16 amino acids. Germline values: CDR1 LGHNA, CDR2 YNFKEQ.

This clone was seen just once. The chain joins TRBV7-8 to TRBJ1-6; D is unclear. Per germline, CDR1 SGHVS and CDR2 FQNEAQ. The V gene lost 5 bases and the J gene lost 7 bases, with 21 bases spanning the gap. The CDR3 runs 17 residues. Written as DNA, the CDR3 is TGTGCCAGCAGCGAACGGTCGGGGAAACGAATCAATTCACCCCTCCACTTT. It translates to CASSERSGKRINSPLHF. The whole variable domain, remainder taken from reference TRBV7-8 and TRBJ1-6, is GAGVSQSPRYKVAKRGQDVALRCDPISGHVSLFWYQQALGQGPEFLTYFQNEAQLDKSGLPSDRFFAERPEGSVSTLKIQRTQQEDSAVYLCASSERSGKRINSPLHFGNGTRLTVT.

Only a few counts were recorded for this clone. The chain couples TRBV5-8 to TRBJ1-5; 10 bases agree with TRBD1. The ends lost 0 bases at V and 2 bases at J; junction bases unmatched: 2. The CDR3 is 16 residues long. Germline V lookup: CDR1 SGHTS, CDR2 YDEGEE. CDR3 DNA: TGTGCCAGCAGCTTGGCCGGGACAGGGGGCAATCAGCCCCAGCATTTT. This sequence encodes CASSLAGTGGNQPQHF. The full variable domain, its missing parts supplied by reference TRBV5-8 and TRBJ1-5, is EAGVTQSPTHLIKTRGQQATLRCSPISGHTSVYWYQQALGLGLQFLLWYDEGEERNRGNFPPRFSGRQFPNYSSELNVNALELEDSALYLCASSLAGTGGNQPQHFGDGTRLSIL.

The chain is built from TRBV30 and TRBJ2-3; 9 bases align to TRBD2. With 3 bases clipped from V and 3 bases from J, the junction kept 1 base outside the gene matches. Germline CDR1 is GTSNPN and CDR2 is SVGIG (reference sequence). CDR3 length equals 13 residues. Written as DNA, the CDR3 is TGTGCCTGGAGGCGGGAGGGGACAGATACGCAGTATTTT. Translated: CAWRREGTDTQYF.